The T cell receptor beta chain under discussion was sequenced for a study of blood T cells in healthy people across ages (dated by TCRdb to about 2015). Regarding the study in general: In model experiments, roughly one uniquely barcoded TCR beta cDNA molecule per two T cells was captured by template switching. To track age-related changes in TCR beta repertoire diversity, the study relied on deep sequencing normalized with unique cDNA molecular identifiers. The donors were split into four age groups: young (average about 16 years), middle-aged (39), aged (about 62) and long-lived (under 90). The study analyzed two additional independent replicas of 1 million unique cDNA reads from the same blood draw for two donors, one aged 18 to 30 and one aged 80 or older. To avoid experimental bias, donors of different ages were distributed randomly across sequencing lanes. General findings and caveats noted by the study authors: There was a strong correlation between observed TCR beta diversity and the percentage of naive T cells measured by flow cytometry. Compared with the aged group, the long-lived group had more naive CD4+ T cells, fewer expanded clones and increased TCR diversity, suggesting age selection. Donor CMV infection status was unknown, potentially confounding age-related changes in expanded clonotypes. Observed TCR beta diversity per million T cells fell roughly linearly with age, and a significant reduction was already apparent by age around 44. Bulk unsorted PBMC profiling prevented conclusive comparison of naive and antigen-experienced compartments. Estimates of total diversity from one million sequenced T cells were regarded as lower bounds and underestimates.

Libraries were constructed by 5' RACE. These reads were obtained on an Illumina HiSeq 2500. A second PCR of about 7 to 12 cycles was performed with a sample-barcoded 5' primer and a J-beta primer mix. Each TCR beta cDNA molecule received a unique molecular identifier from a template-switch 5' adaptor carrying 12 random nucleotides. Each sample yielded at least 2.5 million CDR3-containing paired-end reads. All of the RNA was converted into first-strand cDNA using the Mint cDNA synthesis kit, with a TRBC-specific oligonucleotide serving as the primer. Following uracil-DNA glycosylase treatment, a first 18-cycle PCR with universal primers M1SS and BC2_uni_R was performed on all cDNA. In the authors' own workflow: For normalization, 1 million high-quality reads, each with a distinct molecular identifier, were randomly selected from each sample. Instead of being binned into consensus sequences, reads with shared molecular identifiers were discarded. MiTCR, with a Q25 quality threshold and the strictest error-elimination algorithm, was used for CDR3 identification, clonotype clustering and error correction. A nonparametric unseen species model with Euler transformation was used to estimate a lower bound on total TCR beta diversity. In-frame beta chains were kept once TCRdb had trimmed the public reads at Q25 with fastp and called clones with MiXCR. Rows matching on CDR3 protein sequence are summarized as one entry with the most common DNA and genes. None of the V and J calls come from the authors' own analysis; TCRdb made them. The sample table holds approximately 850,000 distinct CDR3 sequences, of which around 42% were seen once. The ten largest clones take up nearly 20% of the sample.

A note on this clonotype: Its cognate antigen has yet to be identified. No base quality information exists; no much larger clone differs at one position.

The 39 donors, aged roughly 6 to 90 years, were systemically healthy Caucasian individuals from Russia. Around 10 milliliters of peripheral blood were collected from each donor into EDTA-treated Vacutainer tubes. Ficoll-Paque density-gradient centrifugation was used to isolate PBMCs, with at least 7 million per sample. Total RNA was extracted from PBMCs with Trizol reagent, with at least 5 micrograms obtained per sample. For every donor, flow cytometry on a PBMC aliquot measured the percentage of naive CD45RAhigh/CD27high T cells. CDR1 and CDR2 are drawn from the germline V gene: SGHTA, FQGNSA. From cysteine to phenylalanine, the CDR3 is 15 amino acids long. Only the CDR3 DNA is retained, 45 bases long and in frame from the first base. Trimming removed 5 bases from V and 11 bases from J; the gene matches leave 14 bases unexplained.

Sequenced input: blood. The chain couples TRBV7-2 to TRBJ2-5; 10 central bases correspond to TRBD2. The clonotype was recovered from a man in his sixties in good health. The nucleotide sequence reads as follows: TGTGCCAGCAGCCCCCGAACTAGCGGGGACAATGAGCAGTACTTC. This gives the protein CASSPRTSGDNEQYF. The full variable domain, completed from the reference TRBV7-2 and TRBJ2-5 proteins outside the CDR3, reads GAGVSQSPSNKVTEKGKDVELRCDPISGHTALYWYRQSLGQGLEFLIYFQGNSAPDKSGLPSDRFSAERTGGSVSTLTIQRTQQEDSAVYLCASSPRTSGDNEQYFGPGTRLLVL.